Listed below are T cell receptor beta chains from one sample, sequenced in a study of cytomegalovirus exposure and HLA in healthy donors. TCRdb keeps only in-frame clones here, not all; method: immunoSEQ multiplex PCR. This sample has about 130,000 clones, with over 70% found just once. Sequencing used PBMCs. These receptors all come from a woman in her late teens or twenties in good health and CMV-seronegative. Both conserved end residues are part of each CDR3. The D gene is left open where the match is weak. For some rows the clone size is stated as once, few or many, or as a class when expanded; others skip it.

v_gene,abundance,d_gene,len,j_gene,CDR3aa,CDR3nt
TRBV10-1,once,TRBD2,18,TRBJ2-3,CASSTRTGGPHSTDTQYF,TGCGCCAGCAGTACGAGGACGGGAGGGCCACATAGCACAGATACGCAGTATTTT
TRBV19,.,.,12,TRBJ2-1,CASSRFQNEQFF,TGTGCCAGTAGTAGGTTCCAGAATGAGCAGTTCTTC
TRBV29-1,.,TRBD1,13,TRBJ1-5,CSVQTGGHQPQHF,TGCAGCGTTCAAACAGGGGGCCATCAGCCCCAGCATTTT
TRBV5-6,few,TRBD1,13,TRBJ1-3,CASSQYRGNNIYF,TGTGCCAGCAGCCAGTACAGGGGTAACAACATATATTTT
TRBV10-3,.,.,13,TRBJ2-7,CAIQGARETQQYF,TGTGCCATCCAGGGGGCGCGGGAGACGCAGCAGTACTTC
TRBV5-4,.,.,14,TRBJ2-2,CASTLGRGTGELFF,TGTGCCAGCACCTTGGGACGGGGCACCGGGGAGCTGTTTTTT
TRBV7-2,once,.,15,TRBJ2-5,CASSRGQGPQETQYF,TGTGCCAGCTCGAGAGGCCAGGGGCCCCAAGAGACCCAGTACTTC
TRBV30,.,TRBD1,14,TRBJ1-1,CAWSPGQGITEAFF,TGTGCCTGGAGCCCGGGACAGGGTATCACTGAAGCTTTCTTT
TRBV9,.,.,16,TRBJ1-2,CASSVEMRPSFESYTF,TGTGCCAGCAGCGTAGAAATGCGGCCATCGTTCGAGAGCTACACCTTC
TRBV5-1,.,.,14,TRBJ2-7,CASSLVTAAYEQYF,TGCGCCAGCAGCTTGGTGACTGCAGCCTACGAGCAGTACTTC
TRBV4-1,.,TRBD2,16,TRBJ2-1,CASSQEGSGSYNEQFF,TGCGCCAGCAGCCAAGAGGGCAGCGGGAGCTACAATGAGCAGTTCTTC
TRBV30,.,.,13,TRBJ1-1,CAWTLAGVTEAFF,TGTGCCTGGACTCTAGCAGGGGTCACTGAAGCTTTCTTT
TRBV6-5,.,TRBD2,16,TRBJ2-1,CASSYSWAGGLNEQFF,TGTGCCAGCAGTTACTCGTGGGCGGGAGGCTTGAATGAGCAGTTCTTC
TRBV29-1,.,TRBD1,12,TRBJ2-2,CSGGQGTGELFF,TGCAGCGGGGGACAGGGGACCGGGGAGCTGTTTTTT
TRBV5-3,.,.,15,TRBJ1-3,CARSLAQAGRNTIYF,TGTGCCAGAAGCTTGGCACAGGCTGGGCGCAACACCATATATTTT
TRBV25-1,once,TRBD2,18,TRBJ2-1,CASSEYRRAGVPYNEQFF,TGTGCCAGCAGTGAATATCGACGAGCGGGAGTTCCCTACAATGAGCAGTTCTTC
TRBV19,.,.,16,TRBJ2-3,CASSIDLGRGSDTQYF,TGTGCCAGTAGTATAGACCTCGGACGGGGGTCAGATACGCAGTATTTT
TRBV19,.,.,12,TRBJ1-2,CASSNRNYGYTF,TGTGCCAGTAGTAACAGGAACTATGGCTACACCTTC
TRBV21-1,few,.,16,TRBJ1-1,CASSKGGGDGNTEAFF,TGTGCCAGCAGCAAAGGGGGAGGGGACGGGAACACTGAAGCTTTCTTT
TRBV7-9,.,TRBD2,14,TRBJ2-1,CASSLVGGRETQFF,TGTGCCAGCAGCTTAGTAGGCGGGAGAGAGACCCAGTTCTTC
TRBV4-2,.,TRBD1,16,TRBJ2-1,CASSQEGQGDYNEQFF,TGTGCCAGCAGCCAAGAAGGGCAGGGGGATTACAATGAGCAGTTCTTC
TRBV18,.,.,14,TRBJ1-2,CASSPIPQKNGYTF,TGTGCCAGCTCACCAATCCCCCAGAAGAATGGCTACACCTTC
TRBV9,.,.,14,TRBJ2-3,CASSIRRSTDTQYF,TGTGCCAGCTCTATTAGGAGAAGCACAGATACGCAGTATTTT
TRBV29-1,.,.,11,TRBJ1-5,CSASRGGAQHF,TGCAGCGCCTCGCGGGGAGGAGCCCAGCATTTT
TRBV9,few,.,15,TRBJ1-2,CASSPRLLPSYGYTF,TGTGCCAGCAGCCCCAGACTGCTACCAAGCTATGGCTACACCTTC
TRBV27,.,TRBD1,12,TRBJ1-2,CASSYTGEGYTF,TGTGCCAGCAGTTATACAGGGGAAGGCTACACCTTC
TRBV15,.,TRBD1,15,TRBJ1-2,CATSPRDREDYGYTF,TGTGCCACCAGCCCACGGGACAGGGAGGACTATGGCTACACCTTC
TRBV1,.,.,15,TRBJ1-1,CTSSQEGGGHTEAFF,TGCACCAGCAGCCAAGAGGGAGGGGGGCACACTGAAGCTTTCTTT
TRBV30,.,.,14,TRBJ1-1,CAWSVSRASTEAFF,TGTGCCTGGAGTGTTAGCAGGGCAAGCACTGAAGCTTTCTTT
TRBV7-9,.,TRBD2,17,TRBJ2-3,CASSLAGGLPRTDTQYF,TGTGCCAGCAGCTTGGCGGGAGGGCTGCCCCGCACAGATACGCAGTATTTT
TRBV2,.,.,13,TRBJ1-3,CASSSMTGNTIYF,TGTGCCAGCAGTTCTATGACTGGAAACACCATATATTTT
TRBV10-3,.,.,16,TRBJ1-2,CAISDPGTRPNYGYTF,TGTGCCATCAGTGACCCCGGGACACGGCCTAACTATGGCTACACCTTC
TRBV6-5,.,TRBD1,15,TRBJ1-2,CASREPTGGDYGYTF,TGTGCCAGCAGAGAACCGACAGGGGGGGACTATGGCTACACCTTC
TRBV21-1,.,.,15,TRBJ2-5,CASSKQGRGTETQYF,TGTGCCAGCAGCAAACAAGGCAGGGGTACAGAGACCCAGTACTTC
TRBV6-5,once,.,16,TRBJ2-2,CASSSQGTINTGELFF,TGTGCCAGCAGTTCTCAGGGGACTATAAACACCGGGGAGCTGTTTTTT
TRBV30,.,TRBD1,11,TRBJ1-2,CAWGDRGGYTF,TGTGCCTGGGGGGACAGGGGTGGCTACACCTTC
TRBV11-3,.,TRBD2,15,TRBJ2-7,CASTYPGTSGYEQYF,TGTGCCAGCACCTACCCAGGGACTAGCGGATACGAGCAGTACTTC
TRBV18,once,TRBD1,14,TRBJ1-5,CASSPRTGEQPQHF,TGTGCCAGCTCACCACGGACAGGGGAACAGCCCCAGCATTTT
TRBV25-1,.,TRBD1,13,TRBJ2-1,CASRGQGRGEQFF,TGTGCCAGCAGGGGACAGGGGAGAGGTGAGCAGTTCTTC
TRBV6-5,once,.,14,TRBJ2-7,CASSYAGGFNEQYF,TGTGCCAGCAGTTACGCTGGCGGGTTCAACGAGCAGTACTTC
TRBV5-1,.,.,15,TRBJ2-6,CASSEQGDGANVLTF,TGCGCCAGCAGCGAACAGGGCGACGGGGCCAACGTCCTGACTTTC
TRBV5-6,.,.,14,TRBJ1-6,CASSLTAYNSPLHF,TGTGCCAGCAGCTTGACAGCCTATAATTCACCCCTCCACTTT
TRBV15,.,.,13,TRBJ1-1,CATSRDLASRFFF,TGTGCCACCAGCAGAGATTTAGCATCCCGCTTTTTCTTT
TRBV5-4,once,TRBD1,14,TRBJ1-1,CASSSGGMNTEAFF,TGTGCCAGCAGCTCAGGGGGCATGAACACTGAAGCTTTCTTT
TRBV5-1,.,TRBD1,14,TRBJ2-7,CASSLSPGGYEQYF,TGCGCCAGCAGCTTGTCTCCAGGGGGATACGAGCAGTACTTC
TRBV7-9,.,.,13,TRBJ2-2,CASSFGATGELFF,TGTGCCAGCAGCTTCGGAGCCACCGGGGAGCTGTTTTTT
TRBV2,.,TRBD1,13,TRBJ1-5,CASGTGGSQPQHF,TGTGCCAGCGGGACAGGAGGCAGTCAGCCCCAGCATTTT
TRBV7-9,.,.,14,TRBJ1-3,CASSLSTSGNTIYF,TGTGCCAGCAGCTTAAGCACGTCTGGAAACACCATATATTTT
TRBV5-1,.,TRBD2,18,TRBJ2-5,CASSLAVNSGDPRETQYF,TGCGCCAGCAGCTTGGCCGTTAATAGCGGGGACCCCCGGGAGACCCAGTACTTC
TRBV7-2,.,TRBD2,18,TRBJ2-1,CASSITGTSLSSYNEQFF,TGTGCCAGCAGCATTACCGGGACTAGCCTAAGCTCCTACAATGAGCAGTTCTTC
TRBV30,.,.,14,TRBJ2-3,CASPTGTGGDTQYF,TGTGCCTCCCCTACTGGGACCGGGGGAGATACGCAGTATTTT
TRBV6-5,.,.,15,TRBJ1-2,CASSYGQGFRLGYTF,TGTGCCAGCAGTTATGGGCAGGGTTTCCGGCTCGGCTACACCTTC
TRBV6-4,.,.,15,TRBJ2-3,CASSDGGSGTDTQYF,TGTGCCAGCAGTGACGGCGGCTCGGGCACAGATACGCAGTATTTT
TRBV5-1,few,TRBD2,15,TRBJ2-2,CASSFTREGPGELFF,TGCGCCAGCAGCTTTACTCGGGAGGGCCCTGGGGAGCTGTTTTTT
TRBV2,.,.,14,TRBJ2-7,CASSGTSQPYEQYF,TGTGCCAGCAGTGGGACTTCCCAACCCTACGAGCAGTACTTC
TRBV14,.,.,12,TRBJ1-1,CASSQVNAGAFF,TGTGCCAGCAGCCAAGTTAACGCAGGGGCTTTCTTT